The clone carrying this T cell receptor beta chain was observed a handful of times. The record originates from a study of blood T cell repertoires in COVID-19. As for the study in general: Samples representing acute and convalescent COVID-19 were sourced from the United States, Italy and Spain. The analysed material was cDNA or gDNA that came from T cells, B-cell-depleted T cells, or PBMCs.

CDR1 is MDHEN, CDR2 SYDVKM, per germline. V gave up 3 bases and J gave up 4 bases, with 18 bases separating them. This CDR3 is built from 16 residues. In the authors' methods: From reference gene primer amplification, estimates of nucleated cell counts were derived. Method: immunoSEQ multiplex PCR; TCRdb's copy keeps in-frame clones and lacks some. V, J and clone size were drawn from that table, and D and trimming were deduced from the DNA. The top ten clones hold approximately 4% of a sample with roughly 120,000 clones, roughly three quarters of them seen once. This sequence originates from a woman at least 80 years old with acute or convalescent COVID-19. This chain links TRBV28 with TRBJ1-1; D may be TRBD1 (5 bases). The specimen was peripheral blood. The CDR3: CASSFHSGPQGTEAFF. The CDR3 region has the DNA TGTGCCAGCAGTTTCCACTCAGGGCCCCAAGGCACTGAAGCTTTCTTT.